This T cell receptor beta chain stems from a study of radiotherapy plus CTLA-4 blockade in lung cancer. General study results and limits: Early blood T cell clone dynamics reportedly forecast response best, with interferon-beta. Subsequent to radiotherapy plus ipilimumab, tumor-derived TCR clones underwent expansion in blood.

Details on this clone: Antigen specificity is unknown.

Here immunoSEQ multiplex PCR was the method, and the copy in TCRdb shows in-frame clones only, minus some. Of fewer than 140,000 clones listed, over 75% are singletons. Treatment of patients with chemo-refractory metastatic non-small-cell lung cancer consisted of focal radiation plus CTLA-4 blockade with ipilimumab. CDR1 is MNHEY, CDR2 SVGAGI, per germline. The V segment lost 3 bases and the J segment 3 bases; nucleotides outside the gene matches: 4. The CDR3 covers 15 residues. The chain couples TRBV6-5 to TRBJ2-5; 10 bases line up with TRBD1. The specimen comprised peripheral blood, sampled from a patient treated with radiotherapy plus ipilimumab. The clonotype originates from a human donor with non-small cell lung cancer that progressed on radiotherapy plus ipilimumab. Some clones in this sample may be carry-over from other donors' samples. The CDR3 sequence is CASSYGGTGEETQYF. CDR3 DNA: TGTGCCAGCAGTTATGGCGGGACAGGGGAAGAGACCCAGTACTTC.